This T cell receptor beta chain was recorded in a study of T-cell memory formation after mild COVID-19 (TCRdb year 2021). With respect to the entire study: TCR sequence clusters from the two donors were found to be largely donor specific. Longitudinal TCRalpha and TCRbeta repertoire sequencing tracked T-cell clones expanding and contracting after mild COVID-19 in a couple of donors. The cohort comprised two young, previously healthy adult volunteers, one female and one male. Here is what the overall study found, with its caveats: The study covered only a couple of mild cases, and larger cohorts including severe cases with pre-infection samples were considered necessary. SARS-CoV-2 specificity of the second-wave clones peaking on day 37 was not confirmed. Contracting CD4+ clones were found mainly in CM and EM memory subsets, while CD8+ clones were enriched in EMRA. Clones contracting from day 15 to 85 had balanced CD4/CD8 phenotypes, while a second wave expanding from day 15 to 37 was biased towards CD4+. Some responding clones were detected in pre-infection memory, which suggested that pre-existing cross-reactive memory T cells had joined the SARS-CoV-2 response.

Ficoll-Paque density gradient centrifugation was used to isolate PBMCs. V and J are trimmed by 5 bases and 10 bases, and the gene matches miss 13 bases of the junction. Its CDR3 holds 15 amino acids, cysteine through phenylalanine. Of all the DNA, just the CDR3 is kept, 45 bases in frame from base 1. The sequencing machine was an Illumina NovaSeq 6000. TCRalpha and TCRbeta cDNA libraries were constructed by 5'RACE with constant-segment primers, with sample barcodes and unique molecular identifiers being introduced. RNA was extracted from every sample with Trizol reagent. Library amplification was performed in two PCR steps, and a second sample barcode and Illumina TruSeq adapters were introduced in the second step. The libraries were sequenced on an Illumina NovaSeq using 2 x 150 bp paired-end reads. Under the source paper's analysis protocol: Reads were demultiplexed and collapsed into UMI-guided consensus sequences with migec v1.2.7. With mixcr v2.1.11, UMI consensuses were aligned to TRA and TRB V and J templates and assembled into clonotypes. Clonotypes were classified as expanded or contracted when called significant by both edgeR and NoisET, with noise models trained on biological replicates. For edgeR calls, the cutoffs were a false discovery rate-adjusted p below 0.01 and a log2 fold-change threshold of 1. As an exploratory analysis of dynamics, PCA with hierarchical clustering was applied to max-normalized trajectories of the 1000 most abundant clonotypes. Separately sequenced CD4+ and CD8+ repertoires were used to assign a CD4 or CD8 phenotype to each responding clone. TCRdb reran the public reads through fastp at Q25 and MiXCR, keeping productive beta chains. Here each entry gathers all rows of one CDR3 protein and keeps the most common genes and DNA. The V and J calls come from TCRdb's annotation, not from the publication. This sample is represented by 400,000 to 550,000 distinct CDR3 sequences; around 27% of them were singletons. Around 12% of the sample is held by the ten biggest clonotypes.

In the case of this clonotype: What this receptor recognizes is not known. Base qualities are missing; no much larger clone stands one base away.

The clonotype comes from an adult woman who had mild COVID-19 (a few samples of this study predate the infection). The sample titles of this study are shuffled in the database, so cell type and time point are left out; the donor was told from shared clones. The chain employs TRBV12-3 or TRBV12-4 and TRBJ2-1; the junction holds 8 bases that match TRBD2. Sequenced sample: PBMCs or a T cell subset sorted from them (not recorded which). The nucleotide sequence reads TGTGCCAGCAGTGCCGGGACTAGGGGAATATGGGAGCAGTTCTTC. Its translation reads: CASSAGTRGIWEQFF.